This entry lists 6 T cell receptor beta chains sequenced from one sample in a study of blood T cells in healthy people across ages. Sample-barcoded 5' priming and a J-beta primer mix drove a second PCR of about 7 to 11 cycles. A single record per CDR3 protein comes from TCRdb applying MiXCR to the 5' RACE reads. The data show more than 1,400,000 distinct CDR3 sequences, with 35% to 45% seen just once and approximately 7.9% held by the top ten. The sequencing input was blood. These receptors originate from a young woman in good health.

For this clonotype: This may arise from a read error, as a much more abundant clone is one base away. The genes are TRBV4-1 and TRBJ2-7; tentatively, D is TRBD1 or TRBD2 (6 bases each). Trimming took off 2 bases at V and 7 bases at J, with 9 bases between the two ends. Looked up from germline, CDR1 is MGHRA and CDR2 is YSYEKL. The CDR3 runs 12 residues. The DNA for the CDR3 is TGCGCCAGCAGCCAAAGGGGGACTGAGCAGTACTTC. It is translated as CASSQRGTEQYF.

The CDR3 DNA reads TGTGCCAGCAGCTTTGTAGCGGGGGGCTCCTACAATGAGCAGTTCTTC. Translated, it gives CASSFVAGGSYNEQFF. The chain combines TRBV7-2 with TRBJ2-1; TRBD2 matches 10 bases. Germline loops: CDR1 SGHTA, CDR2 FQGNSA. The CDR3 runs to 16 residues. V dropped 3 bases and J dropped 0; count of bases not matched to a gene: 2.

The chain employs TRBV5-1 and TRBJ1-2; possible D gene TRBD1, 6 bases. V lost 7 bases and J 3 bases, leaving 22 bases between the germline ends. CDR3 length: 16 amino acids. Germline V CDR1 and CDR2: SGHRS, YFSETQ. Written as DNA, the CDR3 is TGCGCCAGCCGGTTACCGGGACAACTCAGGGACTATGGCTACACCTTC. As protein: CASRLPGQLRDYGYTF.

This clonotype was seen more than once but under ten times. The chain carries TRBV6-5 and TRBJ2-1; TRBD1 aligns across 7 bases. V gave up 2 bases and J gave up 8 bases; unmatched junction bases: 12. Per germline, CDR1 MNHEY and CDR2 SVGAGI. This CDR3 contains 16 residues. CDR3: CASSYIAPGGSHEQFF. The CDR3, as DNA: TGTGCCAGCAGTTACATTGCGCCAGGGGGTAGCCATGAGCAGTTCTTC.

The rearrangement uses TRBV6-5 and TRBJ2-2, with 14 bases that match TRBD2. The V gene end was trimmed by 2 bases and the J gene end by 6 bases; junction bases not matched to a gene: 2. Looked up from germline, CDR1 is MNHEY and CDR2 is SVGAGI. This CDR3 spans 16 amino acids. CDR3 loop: CASSYGTSGSAGELFF. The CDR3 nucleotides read TGTGCCAGCAGTTACGGGACTAGCGGGAGCGCCGGGGAGCTGTTTTTT.

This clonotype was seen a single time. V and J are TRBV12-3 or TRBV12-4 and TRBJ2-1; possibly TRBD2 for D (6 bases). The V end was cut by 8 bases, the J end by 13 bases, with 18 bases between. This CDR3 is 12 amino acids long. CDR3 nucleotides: TGTGCCAGCGGCGGGGACCAAGAGACCCAGTTCTTC. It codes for CASGGDQETQFF.